This entry describes one T cell receptor (beta chain). Its cognate antigen is unknown. The sample comes from a study of long-term antiretroviral therapy in people with HIV. The V and J ends lost 1 base and 8 bases respectively, with 21 bases between them. Germline CDR1 and CDR2: SEHNR and FQNEAQ (reference sequence). The CDR3 loop spans 17 amino acids. Study-level points and caveats: Blood specimens, gathered between about 2003 and 2017, were possibly obtained under older ART regimens.

DNA was extracted from approximately 1-10 million thawed cryopreserved PBMC. This was the immunoSEQ v3.0 assay at survey level. Using immunoSEQ multiplex PCR, the repertoire was profiled, and TCRdb retains in-frame clones only, with some absent. The sample has 48,000 or so clones; approximately 79% are singletons. The specimen was unsorted PBMCs, collected 0.8 years after starting antiretroviral therapy. This sequence was found in a woman under 30 with HIV. V usage is TRBV7-9 and J usage is TRBJ2-1; D is ambiguous. The CDR3 loop is CASSLVVGLFRGDEQFF. CDR3 in DNA: TGTGCCAGCAGCTTAGTTGTCGGTCTTTTTAGAGGAGATGAGCAGTTCTTC.